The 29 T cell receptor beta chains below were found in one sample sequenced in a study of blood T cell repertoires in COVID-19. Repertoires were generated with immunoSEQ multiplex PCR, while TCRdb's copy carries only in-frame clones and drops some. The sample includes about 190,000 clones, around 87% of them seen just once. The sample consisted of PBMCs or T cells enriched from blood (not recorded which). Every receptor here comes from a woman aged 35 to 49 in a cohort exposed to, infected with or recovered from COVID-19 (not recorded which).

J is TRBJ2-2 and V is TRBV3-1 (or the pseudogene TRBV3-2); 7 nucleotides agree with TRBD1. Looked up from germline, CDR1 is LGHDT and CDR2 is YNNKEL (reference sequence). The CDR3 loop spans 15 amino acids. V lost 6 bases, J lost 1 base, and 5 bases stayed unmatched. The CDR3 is CASSTGTENTGELFF. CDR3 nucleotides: TGTGCCAGCAGTACCGGGACAGAGAACACCGGGGAGCTGTTTTTT.

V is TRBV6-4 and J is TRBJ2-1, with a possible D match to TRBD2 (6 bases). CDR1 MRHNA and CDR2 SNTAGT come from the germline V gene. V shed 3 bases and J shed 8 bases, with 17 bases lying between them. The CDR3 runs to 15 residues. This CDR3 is CASSERDGSGYEQFF. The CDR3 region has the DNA TGTGCCAGCAGTGAGCGTGACGGGAGTGGGTATGAGCAGTTCTTC.

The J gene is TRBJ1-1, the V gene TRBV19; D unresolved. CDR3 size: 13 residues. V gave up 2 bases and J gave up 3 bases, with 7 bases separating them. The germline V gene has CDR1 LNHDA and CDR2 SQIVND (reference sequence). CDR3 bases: TGTGCCAGTAGTATACAGGCCGACACTGAAGCTTTCTTT. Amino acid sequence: CASSIQADTEAFF. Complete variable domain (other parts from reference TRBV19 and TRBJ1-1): DGGITQSPKYLFRKEGQNVTLSCEQNLNHDAMYWYRQDPGQGLRLIYYSQIVNDFQKGDIAEGYSVSREKKESFPLTVTSAQKNPTAFYLCASSIQADTEAFFGQGTRLTVV.

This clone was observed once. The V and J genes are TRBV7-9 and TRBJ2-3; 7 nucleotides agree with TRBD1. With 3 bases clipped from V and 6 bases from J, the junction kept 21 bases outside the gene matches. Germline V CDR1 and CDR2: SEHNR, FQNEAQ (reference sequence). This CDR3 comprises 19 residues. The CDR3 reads CASSFRQGSYSWTTDTQYF. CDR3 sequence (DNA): TGTGCCAGCAGCTTCCGACAGGGTTCTTACTCTTGGACGACGGATACGCAGTATTTT.

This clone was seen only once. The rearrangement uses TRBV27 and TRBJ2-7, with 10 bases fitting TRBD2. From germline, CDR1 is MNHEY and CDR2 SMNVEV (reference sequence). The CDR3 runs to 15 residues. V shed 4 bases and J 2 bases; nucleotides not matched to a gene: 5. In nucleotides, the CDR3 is TGTGCCAGCAGTTCACTAGCGGGACTTACCTACGAGCAGTACTTC. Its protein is CASSSLAGLTYEQYF.

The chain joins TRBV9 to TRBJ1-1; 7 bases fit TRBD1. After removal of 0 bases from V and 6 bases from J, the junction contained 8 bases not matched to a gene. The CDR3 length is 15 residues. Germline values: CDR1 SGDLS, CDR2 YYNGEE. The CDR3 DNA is TGTGCCAGCAGCGTAGGGGTCAGGGGGGACGCTGAAGCTTTCTTT. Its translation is CASSVGVRGDAEAFF.

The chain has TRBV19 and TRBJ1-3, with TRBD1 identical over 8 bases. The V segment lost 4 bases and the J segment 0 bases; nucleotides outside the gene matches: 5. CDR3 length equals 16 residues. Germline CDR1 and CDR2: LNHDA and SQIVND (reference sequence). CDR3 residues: CASSTRQGTSGNTIYF. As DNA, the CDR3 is TGTGCCAGTAGTACCAGACAGGGGACCTCTGGAAACACCATATATTTT.

CDR3 loop: CASSQRLGEQYF. Written as DNA, the CDR3 is TGTGCCAGCAGCCAGAGACTAGGCGAGCAGTACTTC. The chain combines TRBV3-1 (or the pseudogene TRBV3-2) with TRBJ2-7; TRBD2 might be the D (6 bases). This CDR3 has 12 amino acids. V lost 3 bases and J 6 bases, leaving 9 bases between the germline ends. Germline assignment: CDR1 LGHDT and CDR2 YNNKEL (reference sequence).

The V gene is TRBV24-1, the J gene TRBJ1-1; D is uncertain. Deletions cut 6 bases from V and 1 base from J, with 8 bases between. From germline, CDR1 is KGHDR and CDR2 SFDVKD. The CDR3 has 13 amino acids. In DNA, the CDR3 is TGTGCCACCAGTCTCTCGGGGAACACTGAAGCTTTCTTT. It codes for CATSLSGNTEAFF.

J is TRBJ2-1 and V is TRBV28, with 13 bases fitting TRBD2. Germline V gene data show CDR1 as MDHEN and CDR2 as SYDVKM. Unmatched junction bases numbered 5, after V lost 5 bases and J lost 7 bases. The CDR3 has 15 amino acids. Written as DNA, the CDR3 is TGTGCCAGCAGTCTCAGGACTAGCGGGGGTAATGAGCAGTTCTTC. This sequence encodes CASSLRTSGGNEQFF.

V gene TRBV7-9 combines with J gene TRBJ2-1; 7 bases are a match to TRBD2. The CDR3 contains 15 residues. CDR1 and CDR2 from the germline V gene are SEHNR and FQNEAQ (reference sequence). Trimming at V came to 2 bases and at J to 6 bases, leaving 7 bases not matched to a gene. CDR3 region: CASSLSRLARNEQFF. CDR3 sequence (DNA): TGTGCCAGCAGCTTATCACGACTAGCCCGCAATGAGCAGTTCTTC.

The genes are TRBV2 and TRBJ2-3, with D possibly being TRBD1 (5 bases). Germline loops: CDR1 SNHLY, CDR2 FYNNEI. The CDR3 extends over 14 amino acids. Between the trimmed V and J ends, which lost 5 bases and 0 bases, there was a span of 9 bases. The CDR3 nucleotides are TGTGCCAGCAGTCTACAGGCTAGCACAGATACGCAGTATTTT. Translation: CASSLQASTDTQYF.

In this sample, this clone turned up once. CDR3 nucleotide sequence: TGTGCCAGCACATCCCTCCACTTT. Protein product: CASTSLHF. The rearrangement joins TRBV28 to TRBJ1-6; D remains ambiguous. This CDR3 comprises 8 residues. Trimming pared 7 bases from V and 14 bases from J, leaving 3 bases between. Germline CDR1 and CDR2: MDHEN and SYDVKM.

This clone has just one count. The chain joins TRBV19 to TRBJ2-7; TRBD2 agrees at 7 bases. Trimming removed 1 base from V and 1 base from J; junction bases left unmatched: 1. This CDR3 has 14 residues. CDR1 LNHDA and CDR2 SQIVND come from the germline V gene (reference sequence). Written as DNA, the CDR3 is TGTGCCAGTAGTATAGTCGGGGGGTCCTACGAGCAGTACTTC. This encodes CASSIVGGSYEQYF.

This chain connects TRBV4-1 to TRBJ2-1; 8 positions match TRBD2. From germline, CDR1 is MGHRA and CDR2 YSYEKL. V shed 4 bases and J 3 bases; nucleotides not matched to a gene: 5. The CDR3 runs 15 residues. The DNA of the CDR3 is TGCGCCAGCAGCCCCATCGGGGGGGACTACAATGAGCAGTTCTTC. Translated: CASSPIGGDYNEQFF.

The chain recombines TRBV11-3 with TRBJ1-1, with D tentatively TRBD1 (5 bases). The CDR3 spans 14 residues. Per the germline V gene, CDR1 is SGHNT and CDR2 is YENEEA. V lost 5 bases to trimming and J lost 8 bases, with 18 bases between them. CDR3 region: CASSTQHGAEEAFF. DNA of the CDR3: TGTGCCAGCAGCACTCAACATGGGGCGGAAGAAGCTTTCTTT.

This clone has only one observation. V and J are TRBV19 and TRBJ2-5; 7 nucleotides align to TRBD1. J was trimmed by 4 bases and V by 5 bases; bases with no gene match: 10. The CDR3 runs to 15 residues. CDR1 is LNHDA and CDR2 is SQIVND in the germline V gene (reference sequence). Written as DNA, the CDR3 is TGTGCCAGTAGTTCCAGGGGGTTGACCCGAGAGACCCAGTACTTC. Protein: CASSSRGLTRETQYF.

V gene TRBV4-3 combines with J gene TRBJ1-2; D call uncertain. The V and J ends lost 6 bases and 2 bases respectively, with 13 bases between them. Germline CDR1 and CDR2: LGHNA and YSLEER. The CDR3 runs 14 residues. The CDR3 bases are TGCGCCAGCAGTTTAAACCAGGTGAACTATGGCTACACCTTC. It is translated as CASSLNQVNYGYTF.

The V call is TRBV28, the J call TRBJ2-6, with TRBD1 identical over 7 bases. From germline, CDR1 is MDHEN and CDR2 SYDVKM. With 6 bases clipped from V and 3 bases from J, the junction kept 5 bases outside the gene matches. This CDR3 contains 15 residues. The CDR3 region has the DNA TGTGCCAGCAGCTCCGGACAGGATGGGGCCAACGTCCTGACTTTC. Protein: CASSSGQDGANVLTF.

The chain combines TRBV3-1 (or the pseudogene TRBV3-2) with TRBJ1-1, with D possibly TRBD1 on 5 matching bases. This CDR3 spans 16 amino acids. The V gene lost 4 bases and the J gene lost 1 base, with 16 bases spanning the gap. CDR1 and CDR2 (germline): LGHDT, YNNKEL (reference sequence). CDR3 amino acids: CASSPPQTAKNTEAFF. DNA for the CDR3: TGTGCCAGCAGCCCACCCCAGACAGCGAAGAACACTGAAGCTTTCTTT.

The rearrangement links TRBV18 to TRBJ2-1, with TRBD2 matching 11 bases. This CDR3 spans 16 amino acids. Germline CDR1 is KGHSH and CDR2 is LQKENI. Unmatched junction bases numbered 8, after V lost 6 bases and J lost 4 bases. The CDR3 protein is CASSPGTSGRYNEQFF. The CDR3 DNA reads TGTGCCAGCTCGCCCGGGACTAGCGGACGTTACAATGAGCAGTTCTTC.

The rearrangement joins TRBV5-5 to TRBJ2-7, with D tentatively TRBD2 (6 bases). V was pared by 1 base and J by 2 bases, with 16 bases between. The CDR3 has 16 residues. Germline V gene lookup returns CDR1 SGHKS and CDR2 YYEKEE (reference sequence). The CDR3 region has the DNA TGTGCCAGCAGCTTGTTTCTTGCGGGGAACACCTACGAGCAGTACTTC. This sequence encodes CASSLFLAGNTYEQYF.

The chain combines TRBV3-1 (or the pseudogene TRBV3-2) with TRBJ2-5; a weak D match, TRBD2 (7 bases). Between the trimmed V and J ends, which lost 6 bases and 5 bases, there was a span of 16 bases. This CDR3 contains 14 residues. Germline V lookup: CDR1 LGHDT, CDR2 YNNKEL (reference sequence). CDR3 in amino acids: CASSLRGAGETQYF. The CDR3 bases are TGTGCCAGCAGTCTCCGGGGGGCCGGGGAGACCCAGTACTTC.

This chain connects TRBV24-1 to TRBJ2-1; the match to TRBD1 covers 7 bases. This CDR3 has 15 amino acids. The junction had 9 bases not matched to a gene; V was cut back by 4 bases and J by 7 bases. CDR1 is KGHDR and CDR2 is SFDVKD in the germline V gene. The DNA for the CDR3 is TGTGCCACCAGTGACCCAAGACAGGGTGAGAATGAGCAGTTCTTC. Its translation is CATSDPRQGENEQFF.

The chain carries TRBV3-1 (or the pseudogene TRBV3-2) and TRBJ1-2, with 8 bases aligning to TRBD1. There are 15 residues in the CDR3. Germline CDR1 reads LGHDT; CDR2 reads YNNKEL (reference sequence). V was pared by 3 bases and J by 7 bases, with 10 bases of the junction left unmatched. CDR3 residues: CASSHDPQGASGYTF. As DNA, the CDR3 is TGTGCCAGCAGCCATGACCCGCAGGGGGCCAGTGGCTACACCTTC.

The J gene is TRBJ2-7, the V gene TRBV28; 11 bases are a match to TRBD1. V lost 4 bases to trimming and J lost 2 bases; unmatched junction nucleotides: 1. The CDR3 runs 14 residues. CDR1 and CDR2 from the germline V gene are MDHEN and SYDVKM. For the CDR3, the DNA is TGTGCCAGCAGTTGGGGACAGGGGGCCTACGAGCAGTACTTC. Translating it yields CASSWGQGAYEQYF.

The CDR3 protein is CASSLGKGSNYGYTF. DNA for the CDR3: TGTGCCAGCAGCCTCGGGAAGGGCTCTAACTATGGCTACACCTTC. V gene TRBV6-5 combines with J gene TRBJ1-2; D uncertain. V shed 6 bases and J shed 0 bases, with 14 bases lying between them. The CDR3 contains 15 residues. Germline-derived CDR1 and CDR2 are MNHEY and SVGAGI.

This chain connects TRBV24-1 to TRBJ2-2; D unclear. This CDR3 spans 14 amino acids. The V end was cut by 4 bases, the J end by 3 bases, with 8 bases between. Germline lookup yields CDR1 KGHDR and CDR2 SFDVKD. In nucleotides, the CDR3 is TGTGCCACCAGTGAGTCGACTGACACCGGGGAGCTGTTTTTT. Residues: CATSESTDTGELFF.

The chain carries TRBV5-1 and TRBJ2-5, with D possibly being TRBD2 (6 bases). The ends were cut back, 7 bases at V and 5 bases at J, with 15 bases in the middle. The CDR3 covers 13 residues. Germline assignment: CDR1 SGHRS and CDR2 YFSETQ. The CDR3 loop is CASARDPEETQYF. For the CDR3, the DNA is TGCGCCAGCGCGCGGGACCCCGAGGAGACCCAGTACTTC.